This paragraph reports one TCR beta chain. Its antigen is not identified. Both 60 Vbeta primers and 13 Jbeta primers went into the PCR. As processed by the authors: An analysis performed later counted around 86 million unique TCR beta chains (approximately 10 million of them shared). Assay: immunoSEQ multiplex PCR; the TCRdb copy retains only in-frame clones and omits some. V and J calls and clone size are given by that table; D and trimming were obtained from the DNA. The profile covers 150,000 to 200,000 clones, with 60% to 80% appearing a single time and approximately 2.3% taken by the ten largest. These data are taken from a study of cytomegalovirus exposure and HLA in healthy donors. Broader study findings: A later analysis showed TCR association rates differing by HLA locus, peaking at DRB1 and lowest at HLA-C. Later genetic work tied a missense DCLRE1C variant to beta-chain V and J trimming. Among the most significant clusters, several appeared linked to common viral pathogens in a later analysis.

The clonotype originates from a man aged 45-65 years in good health and CMV-seropositive. The material sequenced was PBMCs.

The CDR3 sequence: CASSLDAGRSYEQYF. The CDR3 DNA follows: TGTGCCAGCAGCTTAGATGCAGGGAGGTCCTACGAGCAGTACTTC. The chain employs TRBV13 and TRBJ2-7; TRBD2 is a possible D gene (6 bases). Trimming left V 1 base short and J 1 base short, with 11 bases between. Germline V lookup: CDR1 PRHDT, CDR2 FYEKMQ (reference sequence). The CDR3 is 15 residues long.